A selection of T cell receptor beta chains follows, all from one sample in a study of control samples from healthy donors and cancer patients. Some clones are missing from TCRdb's copy, which holds only in-frame ones; the method was immunoSEQ multiplex PCR. The sample records roughly 100,000 clones, 92% being singletons. Sequencing input: blood. The source of these receptors is a woman under 30 in good health. Both conserved end residues are part of each CDR3. Fields, in order: J gene, D gene, V gene, clone size, CDR3 protein, CDR3 DNA. A D gene is named only where the DNA matches it firmly. Rows give clone size only sometimes, using once, few, many, or a class for an expanded clone.

>TRBJ2-5|NA|TRBV6-5|NA
CASSILRETQYF
TGTGCCAGCAGTATCCTCAGGGAGACCCAGTACTTC
>TRBJ1-4|NA|TRBV5-4|NA
CASSNRTENEKLFF
TGTGCCAGCAGCAATCGGACAGAAAATGAAAAACTGTTTTTT
>TRBJ2-7|NA|TRBV30|NA
CAWAEAPREQYF
TGTGCCTGGGCTGAGGCCCCTAGGGAGCAGTACTTC
>TRBJ1-1|NA|TRBV19|NA
CASSIDRGRAEAFF
TGTGCCAGTAGTATAGATCGGGGACGGGCTGAAGCTTTCTTT
>TRBJ1-2|NA|TRBV28|NA
CASRQQIGYTF
TGTGCCAGCAGGCAACAGATTGGCTACACCTTC
>TRBJ1-1|NA|TRBV19|NA
CASTDGGAKTEAFF
TGTGCCAGTACCGACGGGGGGGCGAAGACTGAAGCTTTCTTT
>TRBJ2-1|TRBD2|TRBV3-1/TRBV3-2|NA
CASSQVKGLAGVDEQFF
TGTGCCAGCAGCCAAGTAAAGGGACTAGCGGGAGTTGATGAGCAGTTCTTC
>TRBJ2-3|NA|TRBV3-1/TRBV3-2|NA
CASSYGLTDTQYF
TGTGCCAGCAGTTACGGATTAACAGATACGCAGTATTTT
>TRBJ2-1|NA|TRBV6-2/TRBV6-3|NA
CASSYAHNEQFF
TGTGCCAGCAGTTACGCCCACAATGAGCAGTTCTTC
>TRBJ1-1|TRBD1|TRBV5-1|once
CASTNRTGRNTEAFF
TGCGCCAGCACAAACCGGACAGGGAGGAACACTGAAGCTTTCTTT
>TRBJ1-2|TRBD1|TRBV25-1|NA
CASSDKDRGSNGYTF
TGTGCCAGCAGTGACAAAGACAGGGGATCGAATGGCTACACCTTC
>TRBJ1-4|TRBD1|TRBV4-1|NA
CASSQRQGKATNEKLFF
TGCGCCAGCAGCCAAAGACAGGGGAAGGCAACTAATGAAAAACTGTTTTTT
>TRBJ2-7|NA|TRBV11-3|NA
CASSPGPAAGALGYEQYF
TGTGCCAGCAGCCCAGGGCCGGCTGCGGGGGCCCTTGGGTACGAGCAGTACTTC
>TRBJ2-3|NA|TRBV7-2|NA
CASSLMAGDTQYF
TGTGCCAGCAGCTTAATGGCTGGAGATACGCAGTATTTT
>TRBJ1-1|NA|TRBV7-9|NA
CASSFGKLTEAFF
TGTGCCAGCAGCTTCGGAAAACTCACTGAAGCTTTCTTT
>TRBJ2-2|TRBD2|TRBV9|NA
CASSAPDPGTSLNTGELFF
TGTGCCAGCAGCGCTCCCGATCCCGGGACTAGCCTGAACACCGGGGAGCTGTTTTTT
>TRBJ2-1|TRBD1|TRBV27|NA
CASTTTGSYNEQFF
TGTGCCAGCACCACGACAGGGAGCTACAATGAGCAGTTCTTC
>TRBJ1-5|NA|TRBV28|once
CASSLGHQTGGQPQHF
TGTGCCAGCAGTTTGGGTCATCAGACCGGTGGTCAGCCCCAGCATTTT
>TRBJ1-2|TRBD1|TRBV6-2/TRBV6-3|NA
CASSLSGGRSYTF
TGTGCCAGCAGTTTGTCAGGGGGCCGGAGCTACACCTTC
>TRBJ1-3|NA|TRBV11-3|NA
CASSLISTGNTIYF
TGTGCCAGCAGTCTTATTTCGACTGGAAACACCATATATTTT